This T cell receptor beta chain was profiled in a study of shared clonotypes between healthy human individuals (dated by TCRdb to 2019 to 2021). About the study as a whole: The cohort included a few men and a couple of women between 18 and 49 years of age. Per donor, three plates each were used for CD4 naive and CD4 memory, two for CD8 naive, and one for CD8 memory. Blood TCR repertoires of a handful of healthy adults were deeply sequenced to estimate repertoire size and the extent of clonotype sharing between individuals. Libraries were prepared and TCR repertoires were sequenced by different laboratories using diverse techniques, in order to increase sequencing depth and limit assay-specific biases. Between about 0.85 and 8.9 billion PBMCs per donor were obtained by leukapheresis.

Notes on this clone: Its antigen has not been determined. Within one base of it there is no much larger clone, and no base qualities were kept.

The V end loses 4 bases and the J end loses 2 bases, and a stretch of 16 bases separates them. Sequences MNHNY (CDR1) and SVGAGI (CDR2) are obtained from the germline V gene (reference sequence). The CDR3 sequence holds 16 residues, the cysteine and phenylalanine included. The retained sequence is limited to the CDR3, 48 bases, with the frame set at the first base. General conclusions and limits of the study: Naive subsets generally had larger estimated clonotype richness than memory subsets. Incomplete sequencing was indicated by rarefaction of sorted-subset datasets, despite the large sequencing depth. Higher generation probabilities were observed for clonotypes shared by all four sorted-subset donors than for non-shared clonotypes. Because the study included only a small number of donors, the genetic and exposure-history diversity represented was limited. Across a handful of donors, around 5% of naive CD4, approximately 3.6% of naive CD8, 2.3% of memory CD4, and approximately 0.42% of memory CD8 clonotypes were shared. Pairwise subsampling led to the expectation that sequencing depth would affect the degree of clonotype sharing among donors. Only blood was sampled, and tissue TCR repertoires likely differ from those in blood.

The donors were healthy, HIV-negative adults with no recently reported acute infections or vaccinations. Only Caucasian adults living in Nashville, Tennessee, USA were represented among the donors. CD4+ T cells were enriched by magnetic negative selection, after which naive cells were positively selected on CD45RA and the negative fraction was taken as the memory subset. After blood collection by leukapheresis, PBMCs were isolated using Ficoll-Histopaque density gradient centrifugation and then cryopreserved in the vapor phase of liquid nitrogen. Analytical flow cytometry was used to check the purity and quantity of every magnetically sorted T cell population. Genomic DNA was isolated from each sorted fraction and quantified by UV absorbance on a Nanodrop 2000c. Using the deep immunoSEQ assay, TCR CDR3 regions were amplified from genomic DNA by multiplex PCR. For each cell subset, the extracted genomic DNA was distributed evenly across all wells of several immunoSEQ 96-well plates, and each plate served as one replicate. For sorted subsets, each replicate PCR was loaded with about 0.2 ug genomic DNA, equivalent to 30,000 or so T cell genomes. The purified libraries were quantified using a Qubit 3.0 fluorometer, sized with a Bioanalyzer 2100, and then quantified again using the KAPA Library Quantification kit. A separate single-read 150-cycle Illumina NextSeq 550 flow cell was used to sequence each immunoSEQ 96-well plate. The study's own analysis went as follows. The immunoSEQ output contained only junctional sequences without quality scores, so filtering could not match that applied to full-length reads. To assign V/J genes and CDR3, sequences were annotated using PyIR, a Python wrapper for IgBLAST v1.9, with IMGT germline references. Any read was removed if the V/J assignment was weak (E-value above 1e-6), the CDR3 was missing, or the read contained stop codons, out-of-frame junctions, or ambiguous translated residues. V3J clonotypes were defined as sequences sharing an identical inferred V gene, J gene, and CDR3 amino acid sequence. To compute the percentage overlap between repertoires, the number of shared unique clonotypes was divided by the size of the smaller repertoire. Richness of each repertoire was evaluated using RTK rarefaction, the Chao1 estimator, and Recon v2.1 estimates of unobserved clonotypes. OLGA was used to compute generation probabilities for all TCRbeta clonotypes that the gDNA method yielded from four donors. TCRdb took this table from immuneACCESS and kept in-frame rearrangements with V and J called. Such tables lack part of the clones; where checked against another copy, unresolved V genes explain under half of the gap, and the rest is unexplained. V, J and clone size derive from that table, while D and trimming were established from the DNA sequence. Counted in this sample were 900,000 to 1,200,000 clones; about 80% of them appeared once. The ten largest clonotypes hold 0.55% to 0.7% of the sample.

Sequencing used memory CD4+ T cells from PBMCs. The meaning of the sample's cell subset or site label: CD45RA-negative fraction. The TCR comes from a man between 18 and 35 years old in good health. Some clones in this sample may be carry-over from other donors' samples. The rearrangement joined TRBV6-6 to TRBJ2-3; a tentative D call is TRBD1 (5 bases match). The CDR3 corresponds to CASSSPDRRITDTQYF. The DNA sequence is TGTGCCAGCAGTTCCCCTGACAGAAGGATCACAGATACGCAGTATTTT.